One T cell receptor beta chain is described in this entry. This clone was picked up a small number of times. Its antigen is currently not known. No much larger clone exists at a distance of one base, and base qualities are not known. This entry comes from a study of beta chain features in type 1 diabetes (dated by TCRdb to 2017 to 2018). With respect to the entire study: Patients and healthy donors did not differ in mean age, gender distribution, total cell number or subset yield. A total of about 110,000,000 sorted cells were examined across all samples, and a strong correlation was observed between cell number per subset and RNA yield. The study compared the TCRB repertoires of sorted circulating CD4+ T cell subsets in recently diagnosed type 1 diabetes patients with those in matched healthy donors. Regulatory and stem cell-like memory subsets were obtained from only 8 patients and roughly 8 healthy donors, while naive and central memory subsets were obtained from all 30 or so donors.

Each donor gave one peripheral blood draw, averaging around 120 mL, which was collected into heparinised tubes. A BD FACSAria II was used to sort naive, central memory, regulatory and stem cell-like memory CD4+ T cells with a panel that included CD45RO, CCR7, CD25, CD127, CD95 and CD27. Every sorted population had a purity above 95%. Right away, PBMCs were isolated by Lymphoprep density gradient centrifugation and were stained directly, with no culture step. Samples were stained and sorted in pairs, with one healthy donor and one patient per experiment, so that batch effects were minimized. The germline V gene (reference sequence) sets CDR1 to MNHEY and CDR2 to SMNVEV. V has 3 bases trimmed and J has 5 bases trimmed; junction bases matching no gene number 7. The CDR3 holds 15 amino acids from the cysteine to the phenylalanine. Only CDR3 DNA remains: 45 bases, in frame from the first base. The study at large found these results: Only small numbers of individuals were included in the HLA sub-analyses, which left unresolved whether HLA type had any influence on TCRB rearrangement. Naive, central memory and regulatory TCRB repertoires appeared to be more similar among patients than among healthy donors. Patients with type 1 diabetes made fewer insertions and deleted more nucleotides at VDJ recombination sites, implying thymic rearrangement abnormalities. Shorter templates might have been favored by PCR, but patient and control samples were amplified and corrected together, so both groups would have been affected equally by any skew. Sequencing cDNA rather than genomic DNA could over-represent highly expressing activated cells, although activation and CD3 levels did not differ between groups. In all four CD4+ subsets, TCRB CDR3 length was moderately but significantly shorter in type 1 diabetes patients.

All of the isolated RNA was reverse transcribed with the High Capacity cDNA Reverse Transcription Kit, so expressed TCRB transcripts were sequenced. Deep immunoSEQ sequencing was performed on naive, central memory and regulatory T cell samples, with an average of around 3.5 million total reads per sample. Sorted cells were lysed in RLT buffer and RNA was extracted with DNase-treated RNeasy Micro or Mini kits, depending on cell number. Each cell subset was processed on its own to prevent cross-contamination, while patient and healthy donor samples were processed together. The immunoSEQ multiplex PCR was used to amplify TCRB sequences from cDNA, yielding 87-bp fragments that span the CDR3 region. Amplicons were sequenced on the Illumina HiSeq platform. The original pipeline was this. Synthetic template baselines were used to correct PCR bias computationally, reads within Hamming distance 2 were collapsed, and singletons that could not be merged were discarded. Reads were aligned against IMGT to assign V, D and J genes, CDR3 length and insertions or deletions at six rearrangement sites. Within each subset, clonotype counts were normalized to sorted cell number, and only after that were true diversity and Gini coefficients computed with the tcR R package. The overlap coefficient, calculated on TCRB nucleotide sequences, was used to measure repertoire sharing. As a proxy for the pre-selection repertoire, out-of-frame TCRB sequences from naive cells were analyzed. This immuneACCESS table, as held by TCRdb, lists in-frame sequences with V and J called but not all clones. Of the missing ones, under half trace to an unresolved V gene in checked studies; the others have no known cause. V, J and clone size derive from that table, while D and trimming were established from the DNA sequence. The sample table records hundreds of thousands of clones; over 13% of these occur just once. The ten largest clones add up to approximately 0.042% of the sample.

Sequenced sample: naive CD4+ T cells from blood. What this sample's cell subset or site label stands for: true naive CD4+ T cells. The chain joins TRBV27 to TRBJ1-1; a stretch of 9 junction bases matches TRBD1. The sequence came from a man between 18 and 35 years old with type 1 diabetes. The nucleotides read TGTGCCAGCAGTTTCCTTGGGACAGGGAGGACTGAAGCTTTCTTT. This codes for CASSFLGTGRTEAFF.